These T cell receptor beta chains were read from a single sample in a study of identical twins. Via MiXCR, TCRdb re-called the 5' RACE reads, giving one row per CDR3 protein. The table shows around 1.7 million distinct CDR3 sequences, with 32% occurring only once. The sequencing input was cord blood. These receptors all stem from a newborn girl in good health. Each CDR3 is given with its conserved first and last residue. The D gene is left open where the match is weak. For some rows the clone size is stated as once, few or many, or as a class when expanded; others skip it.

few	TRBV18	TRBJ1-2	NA	CASSPPGQSVYGYTF	TGTGCCAGCTCACCCCCGGGACAAAGTGTCTATGGCTACACCTTC
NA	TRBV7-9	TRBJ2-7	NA	CASSYLTNGVEQYF	TGTGCCAGCAGCTATCTGACTAATGGTGTCGAGCAGTACTTC
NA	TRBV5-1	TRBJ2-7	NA	CASSPYGTYEQYF	TGCGCCAGCAGCCCTTACGGGACCTACGAGCAGTACTTC
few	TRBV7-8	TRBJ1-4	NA	CASSPSGPGVKLFF	TGTGCCAGCAGCCCCTCGGGGCCAGGGGTAAAACTGTTTTTT
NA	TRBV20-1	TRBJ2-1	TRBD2	CSARDPGRDYNEQFF	TGCAGTGCTAGAGATCCCGGGAGGGATTACAATGAGCAGTTCTTC
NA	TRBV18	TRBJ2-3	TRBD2	CASSPRTSGGFTQYF	TGTGCCAGCTCACCGAGGACTAGCGGGGGTTTTACGCAGTATTTT
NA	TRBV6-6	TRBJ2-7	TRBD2	CASSPGAGGPSYEQYF	TGTGCCAGCAGCCCAGGAGCGGGAGGACCATCCTACGAGCAGTACTTC
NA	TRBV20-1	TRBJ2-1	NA	CSATNLGNEQFF	TGCAGTGCTACAAACCTCGGCAATGAGCAGTTCTTC
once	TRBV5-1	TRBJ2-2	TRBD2	CASTTLAGGPGNTGELFF	TGCGCCAGCACTACCCTAGCGGGAGGGCCCGGGAACACCGGGGAGCTGTTTTTT
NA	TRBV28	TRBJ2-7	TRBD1	CASSSGGTGGSYEQYF	TGTGCCAGCAGTTCCGGTGGGACAGGGGGGTCCTACGAGCAGTACTTC
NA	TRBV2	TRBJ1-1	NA	CASSVQGPNTEAFF	TGTGCCAGCAGTGTCCAGGGCCCGAACACTGAAGCTTTCTTT
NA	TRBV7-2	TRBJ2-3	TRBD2	CATGTSKATDTQYF	TGTGCCACTGGGACTAGCAAGGCCACAGATACGCAGTATTTT
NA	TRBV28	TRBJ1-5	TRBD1	CASRLHRGRSNQPQHF	TGTGCCAGCAGGTTACACAGGGGGCGATCAAATCAGCCCCAGCATTTT
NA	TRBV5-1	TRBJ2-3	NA	CASSLEWPGGDTQYF	TGCGCCAGCAGCTTGGAGTGGCCAGGAGGGGATACGCAGTATTTT
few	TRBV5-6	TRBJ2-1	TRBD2	CASSFVQPGGESNEQFF	TGTGCCAGCAGCTTCGTTCAACCGGGAGGAGAGAGCAATGAGCAGTTCTTC
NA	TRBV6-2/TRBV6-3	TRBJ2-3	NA	CASSYDQSADTQYF	TGTGCCAGCAGTTACGATCAGAGTGCAGATACGCAGTATTTT